These T cell receptor beta chains were read from a single sample in a study of molecular identifiers for immune sequencing clone quantification. In TCRdb, the PCR reads were re-called with MiXCR into one record per CDR3 protein. This sample yields around 460,000 distinct CDR3 sequences, of which around 23% are seen a single time; just over 0.75% belongs to the top ten. Sequencing was carried out using naive CD8+ T cells from blood, with Jurkat cell RNA spiked in. The receptors here all came from a human donor in good health. Some libraries in this study had Jurkat cell RNA spiked in. Both conserved end residues are part of each CDR3. The D gene is left open where the match is weak. Not all rows give a size; the values are once, few, many and, for expanded clones, a class.

J gene	D gene	clone size	V gene	CDR3 protein	CDR3 DNA
TRBJ2-7	.	.	TRBV9	CASSATNRDYEQYF	TGTGCCAGCAGCGCCACAAACAGGGACTACGAGCAGTACTTC
TRBJ2-1	.	.	TRBV4-2	CASSQDEGTSYNEQFF	TGTGCCAGCAGCCAAGACGAGGGGACCTCCTACAATGAGCAGTTCTTC
TRBJ2-1	TRBD2	.	TRBV6-2/TRBV6-3	CASSYSEIAGRNEQFF	TGTGCCAGCAGTTACTCGGAAATAGCGGGAAGAAATGAGCAGTTCTTC
TRBJ2-1	TRBD2	.	TRBV9	CASSVLAGLAFSGEQFF	TGTGCCAGCAGCGTATTAGCTGGACTAGCTTTTTCTGGTGAGCAGTTCTTC
TRBJ2-3	.	.	TRBV30	CAWSVRVGGTDTQYF	TGTGCCTGGAGTGTACGCGTGGGGGGCACAGATACGCAGTATTTT
TRBJ2-3	.	.	TRBV6-1	CASSEAGTSSTDTQYF	TGTGCCAGCAGTGAAGCTGGAACCAGTAGCACAGATACGCAGTATTTT
TRBJ2-4	.	few	TRBV23-1	CASKLGDKNIQYF	TGCGCCAGCAAATTGGGGGACAAAAACATTCAGTACTTC
TRBJ2-3	.	few	TRBV7-9	CASSLGVTGTDTQYF	TGTGCCAGCAGCTTAGGGGTAACCGGCACAGATACGCAGTATTTT
TRBJ1-5	.	few	TRBV4-1	CASSQSHPGGGRQPQHF	TGCGCCAGCAGCCAATCTCATCCCGGGGGGGGGCGGCAGCCCCAGCATTTT
TRBJ1-5	.	few	TRBV12-3/TRBV12-4	CASSPGGAQPQHF	TGTGCCAGCAGCCCGGGGGGGGCTCAGCCCCAGCATTTT
TRBJ2-5	.	.	TRBV7-9	CSTDPPDEETQYF	TGTTCCACCGACCCCCCCGATGAAGAGACCCAGTACTTC
TRBJ2-3	.	.	TRBV11-2	CASSPWGVAEDTQYF	TGTGCCAGCAGCCCGTGGGGGGTAGCTGAAGATACGCAGTATTTT
TRBJ2-3	TRBD2	many	TRBV4-3	CASSLRLAGTQYF	TGCGCCAGCAGCCTCCGACTAGCAGGCACGCAGTATTTT
TRBJ1-1	.	many	TRBV29-1	CSVEDRGTEAFF	TGCAGCGTTGAAGATCGGGGGACTGAAGCTTTCTTT
TRBJ1-1	.	many	TRBV9	CASSADRDSYHTEAFF	TGTGCCAGCAGCGCCGACAGAGACAGCTATCACACTGAAGCTTTCTTT
TRBJ1-2	.	.	TRBV30	CAWSVRGNYGYTF	TGTGCCTGGAGTGTGAGAGGGAACTATGGCTACACCTTC
TRBJ1-1	.	many	TRBV4-1	CASSPPPELAQNEAFF	TGCGCCAGCAGCCCGCCCCCGGAACTCGCACAGAATGAAGCTTTCTTT
TRBJ1-1	.	many	TRBV30	CAWSVVGTEAFF	TGTGCCTGGAGTGTAGTCGGCACTGAAGCTTTCTTT
TRBJ2-2	TRBD2	few	TRBV19	CASSMPLAGVRELFF	TGTGCCAGTAGTATGCCGCTAGCGGGGGTCCGGGAGCTGTTTTTT
TRBJ1-2	TRBD1	many	TRBV12-5	CASGLVTSFTGDKMTNYGYTF	TGTGCTAGTGGTTTGGTTACATCCTTTACAGGGGATAAGATGACTAACTATGGCTACACCTTC
TRBJ2-7	.	.	TRBV6-2/TRBV6-3	CASSLLAREQYF	TGTGCCAGCAGCCTCCTGGCTAGGGAGCAGTACTTC
TRBJ2-7	.	many	TRBV7-9	CASSLSGGWYEQYF	TGTGCCAGCAGCTTATCCGGGGGCTGGTACGAGCAGTACTTC
TRBJ2-3	.	few	TRBV9	CASSVFGQYRTDTQYF	TGTGCCAGCAGCGTTTTTGGTCAGTACCGCACAGATACGCAGTATTTT
TRBJ2-3	TRBD1	.	TRBV4-1	CASSHRQGRSGDTQYF	TGCGCCAGCAGCCACCGACAGGGGAGAAGTGGGGATACGCAGTATTTT
TRBJ1-3	.	few	TRBV21-1	CASSKLDLYDTIYF	TGTGCCAGCAGCAAACTGGATTTGTACGACACCATATATTTT
TRBJ2-3	.	few	TRBV6-2/TRBV6-3	CASSYQSGADTQYF	TGTGCCAGCAGTTACCAGAGCGGCGCAGATACGCAGTATTTT
TRBJ2-5	TRBD2	.	TRBV19	CASSIAASGQETQYF	TGTGCCAGTAGTATAGCGGCTAGCGGCCAAGAGACCCAGTACTTC
TRBJ1-6	.	.	TRBV2	CASINTWTDNSPLHF	TGTGCCAGCATTAATACTTGGACAGATAATTCACCCCTCCACTTT